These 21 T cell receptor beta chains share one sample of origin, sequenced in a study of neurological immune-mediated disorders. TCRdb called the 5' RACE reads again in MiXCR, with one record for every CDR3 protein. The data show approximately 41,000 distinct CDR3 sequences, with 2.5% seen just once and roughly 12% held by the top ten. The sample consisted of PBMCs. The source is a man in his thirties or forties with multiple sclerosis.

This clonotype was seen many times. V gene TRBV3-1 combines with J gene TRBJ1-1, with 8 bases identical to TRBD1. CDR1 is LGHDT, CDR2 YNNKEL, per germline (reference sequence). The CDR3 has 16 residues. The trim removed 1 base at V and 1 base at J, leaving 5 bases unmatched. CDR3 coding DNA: TGTGCCAGCAGCCAAGGCGTCGGGACAGGGAACACTGAAGCTTTCTTT. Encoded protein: CASSQGVGTGNTEAFF.

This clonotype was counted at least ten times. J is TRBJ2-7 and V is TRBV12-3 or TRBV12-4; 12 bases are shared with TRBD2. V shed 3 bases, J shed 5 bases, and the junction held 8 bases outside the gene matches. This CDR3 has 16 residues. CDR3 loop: CASSFQASGRAHEQYF. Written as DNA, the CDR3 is TGTGCCAGCAGTTTTCAGGCTAGCGGGAGGGCCCACGAGCAGTACTTC.

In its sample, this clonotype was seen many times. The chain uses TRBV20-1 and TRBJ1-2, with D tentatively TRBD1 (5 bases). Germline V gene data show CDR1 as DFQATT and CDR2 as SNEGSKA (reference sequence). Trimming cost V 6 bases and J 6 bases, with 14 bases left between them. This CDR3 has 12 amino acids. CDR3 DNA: TGCAGTGCCGCAAGAGGGGTAGATGGCTACACCTTC. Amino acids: CSAARGVDGYTF.

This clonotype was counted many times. The CDR3 DNA sequence: TGCAGTGCTAGGGGTGGTAGCGGGAGATACCAAGAGACCCAGTACTTC. It translates to CSARGGSGRYQETQYF. This chain connects TRBV20-1 to TRBJ2-5; 9 bases map to TRBD2. Germline-derived CDR1 and CDR2 are DFQATT and SNEGSKA (reference sequence). After removal of 3 bases from V and 0 bases from J, the junction contained 8 bases not matched to a gene. The CDR3 runs to 16 residues.

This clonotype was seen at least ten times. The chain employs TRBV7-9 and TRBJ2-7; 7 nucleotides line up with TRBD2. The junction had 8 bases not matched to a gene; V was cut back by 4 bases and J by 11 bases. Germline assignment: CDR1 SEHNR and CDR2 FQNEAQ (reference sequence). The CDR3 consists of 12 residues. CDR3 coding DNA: TGTGCCAGCAGCTCCCTCCGTGCGGGGGAGTACTTC. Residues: CASSSLRAGEYF.

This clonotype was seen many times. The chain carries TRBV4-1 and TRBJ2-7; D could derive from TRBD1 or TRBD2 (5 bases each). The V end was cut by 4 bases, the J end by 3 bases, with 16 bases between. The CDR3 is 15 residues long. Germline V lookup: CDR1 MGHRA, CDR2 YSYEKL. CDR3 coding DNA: TGCGCCAGCAGCCTCTCAGCCGGGGCGGGCTACGAGCAGTACTTC. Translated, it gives CASSLSAGAGYEQYF.

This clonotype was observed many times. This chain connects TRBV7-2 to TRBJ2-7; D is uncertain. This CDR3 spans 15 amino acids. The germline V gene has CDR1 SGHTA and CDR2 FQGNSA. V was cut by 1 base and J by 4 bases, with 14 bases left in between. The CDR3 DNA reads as TGTGCCAGCAGCTTAGTGGTGGCTTCCAAATACGAGCAGTACTTC. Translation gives CASSLVVASKYEQYF. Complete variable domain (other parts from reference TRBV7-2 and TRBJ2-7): GAGVSQSPSNKVTEKGKDVELRCDPISGHTALYWYRQSLGQGLEFLIYFQGNSAPDKSGLPSDRFSAERTGGSVSTLTIQRTQQEDSAVYLCASSLVVASKYEQYFGPGTRLTVT.

DNA of the CDR3: TGTGCCAGCAGCTTAGGGACTAGCGGGTATGACGAGCAGTACTTC. Its translation: CASSLGTSGYDEQYF. The chain is built from TRBV7-6 and TRBJ2-7; 11 positions match TRBD2. The CDR3 has 15 residues. With 1 base clipped from V and 5 bases from J, the junction kept 4 bases outside the gene matches. Per the germline V gene, CDR1 is SGHVS and CDR2 is FNYEAQ.

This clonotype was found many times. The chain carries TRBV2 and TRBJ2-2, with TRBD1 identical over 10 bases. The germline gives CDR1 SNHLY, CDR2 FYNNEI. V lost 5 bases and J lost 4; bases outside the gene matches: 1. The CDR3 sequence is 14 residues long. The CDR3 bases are TGTGCCAGCAGTTGGGACAGGGGCACCGGGGAGCTGTTTTTT. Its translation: CASSWDRGTGELFF. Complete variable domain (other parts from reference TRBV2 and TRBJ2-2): EPEVTQTPSHQVTQMGQEVILRCVPISNHLYFYWYRQILGQKVEFLVSFYNNEISEKSEIFDDQFSVERPDGSNFTLKIRSTKLEDSAMYFCASSWDRGTGELFFGEGSRLTVL.

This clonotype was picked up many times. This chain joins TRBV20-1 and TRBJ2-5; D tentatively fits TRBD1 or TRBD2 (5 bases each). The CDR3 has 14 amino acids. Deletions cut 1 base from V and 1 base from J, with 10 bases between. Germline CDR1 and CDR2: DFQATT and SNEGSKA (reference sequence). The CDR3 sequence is CSARGETAQETQYF. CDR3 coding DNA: TGCAGTGCTAGAGGGGAGACAGCCCAAGAGACCCAGTACTTC.

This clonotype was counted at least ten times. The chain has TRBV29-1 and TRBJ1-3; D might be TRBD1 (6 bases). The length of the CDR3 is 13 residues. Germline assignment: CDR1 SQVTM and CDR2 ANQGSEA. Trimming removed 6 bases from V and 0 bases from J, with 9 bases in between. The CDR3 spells CSVQGSSGNTIYF. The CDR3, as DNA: TGCAGCGTACAGGGTAGCTCTGGAAACACCATATATTTT.

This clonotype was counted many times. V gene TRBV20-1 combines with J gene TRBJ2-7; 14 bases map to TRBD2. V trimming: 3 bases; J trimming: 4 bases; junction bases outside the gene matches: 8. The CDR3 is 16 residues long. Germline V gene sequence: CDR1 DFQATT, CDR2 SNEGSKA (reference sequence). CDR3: CSARDPTSGGAYEQYF. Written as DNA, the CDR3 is TGCAGTGCTAGGGACCCGACTAGCGGGGGGGCGTACGAGCAGTACTTC.

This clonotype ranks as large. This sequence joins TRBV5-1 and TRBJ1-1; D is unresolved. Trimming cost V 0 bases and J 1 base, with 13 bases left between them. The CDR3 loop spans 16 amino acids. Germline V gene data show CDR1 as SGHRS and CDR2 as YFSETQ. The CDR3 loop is CASSLATLGPNTEAFF. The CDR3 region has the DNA TGCGCCAGCAGCTTGGCGACCCTAGGTCCGAACACTGAAGCTTTCTTT.

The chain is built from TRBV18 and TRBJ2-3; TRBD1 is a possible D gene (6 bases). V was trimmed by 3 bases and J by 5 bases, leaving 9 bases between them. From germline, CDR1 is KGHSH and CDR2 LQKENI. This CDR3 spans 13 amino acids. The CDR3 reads CASSPIRGDTQYF. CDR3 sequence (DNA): TGTGCCAGCTCACCGATCAGGGGAGATACGCAGTATTTT.

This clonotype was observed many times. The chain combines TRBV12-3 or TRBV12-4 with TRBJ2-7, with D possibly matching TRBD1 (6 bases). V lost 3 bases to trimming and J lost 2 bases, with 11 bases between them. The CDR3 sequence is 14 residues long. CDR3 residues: CASSFSEGAYEQYF. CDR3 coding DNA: TGTGCCAGCAGTTTTAGTGAGGGGGCCTACGAGCAGTACTTC.

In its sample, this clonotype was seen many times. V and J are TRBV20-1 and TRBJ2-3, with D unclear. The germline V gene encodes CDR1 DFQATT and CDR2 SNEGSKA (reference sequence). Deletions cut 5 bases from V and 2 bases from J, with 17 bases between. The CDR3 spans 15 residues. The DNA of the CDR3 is TGCAGTGCTCAGGATCGGATAGAGGCCACAGATACGCAGTATTTT. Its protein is CSAQDRIEATDTQYF.

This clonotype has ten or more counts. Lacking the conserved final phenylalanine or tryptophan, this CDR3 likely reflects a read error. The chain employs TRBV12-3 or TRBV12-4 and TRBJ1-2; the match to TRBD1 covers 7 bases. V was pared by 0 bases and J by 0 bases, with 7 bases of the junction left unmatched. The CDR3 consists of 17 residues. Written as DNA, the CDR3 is TGTGCCAGCAGTTTAGCTAGCTCAGGGGGGACTAACTATGGCTACACCTGC. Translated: CASSLASSGGTNYGYTC.

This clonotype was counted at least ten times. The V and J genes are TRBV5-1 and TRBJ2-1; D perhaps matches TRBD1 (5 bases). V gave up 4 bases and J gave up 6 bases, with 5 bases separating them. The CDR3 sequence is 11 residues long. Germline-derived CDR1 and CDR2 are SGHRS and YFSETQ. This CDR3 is CASSRGNEQFF. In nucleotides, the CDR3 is TGCGCCAGCAGCAGGGGCAATGAGCAGTTCTTC. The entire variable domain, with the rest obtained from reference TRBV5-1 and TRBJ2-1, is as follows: KAGVTQTPRYLIKTRGQQVTLSCSPISGHRSVSWYQQTPGQGLQFLFEYFSETQRNKGNFPGRFSGRQFSNSRSEMNVSTLELGDSALYLCASSRGNEQFFGPGTRLTVL.

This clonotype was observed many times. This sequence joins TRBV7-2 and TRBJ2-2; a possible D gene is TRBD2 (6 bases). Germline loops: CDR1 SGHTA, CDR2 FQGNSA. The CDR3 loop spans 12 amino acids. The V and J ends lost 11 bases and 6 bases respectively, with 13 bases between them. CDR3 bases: TGTGCCCTCGCGGGGAGCCCCGGGGAGCTGTTTTTT. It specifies CALAGSPGELFF.

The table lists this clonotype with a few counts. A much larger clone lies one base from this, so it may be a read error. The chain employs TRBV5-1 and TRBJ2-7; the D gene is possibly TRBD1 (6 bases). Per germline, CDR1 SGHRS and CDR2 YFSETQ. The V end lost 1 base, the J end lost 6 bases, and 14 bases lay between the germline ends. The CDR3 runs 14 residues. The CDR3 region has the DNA TGCGCCAGCAGCTTGTTTGGGACACTCGGCGAGCAGTACTTC. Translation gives CASSLFGTLGEQYF.

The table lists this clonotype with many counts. CDR3 sequence (DNA): TGCGCCAGCAGCTCCGGCGGGCCTGATAATGAAAAACTGTTTTTT. The encoded protein is CASSSGGPDNEKLFF. The chain is built from TRBV5-1 and TRBJ1-4, with D uncertain. Per the germline V gene, CDR1 is SGHRS and CDR2 is YFSETQ. The CDR3 runs 15 residues. The V end was cut by 3 bases, the J end by 4 bases, with 13 bases between.